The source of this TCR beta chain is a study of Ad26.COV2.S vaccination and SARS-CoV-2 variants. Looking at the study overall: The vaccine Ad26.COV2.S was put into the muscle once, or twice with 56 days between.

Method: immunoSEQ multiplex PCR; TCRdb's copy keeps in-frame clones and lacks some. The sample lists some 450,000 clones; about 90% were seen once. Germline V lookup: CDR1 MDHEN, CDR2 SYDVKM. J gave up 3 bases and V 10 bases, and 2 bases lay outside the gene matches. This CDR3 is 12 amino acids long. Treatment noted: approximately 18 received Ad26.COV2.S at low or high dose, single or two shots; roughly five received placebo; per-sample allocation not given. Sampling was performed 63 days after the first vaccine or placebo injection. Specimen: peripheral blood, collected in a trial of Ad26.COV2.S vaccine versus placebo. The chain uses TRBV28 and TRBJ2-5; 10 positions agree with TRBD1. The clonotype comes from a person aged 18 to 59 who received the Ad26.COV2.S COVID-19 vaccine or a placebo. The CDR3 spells CATGTGEETQYF. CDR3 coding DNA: TGTGCCACAGGGACAGGGGAAGAGACCCAGTACTTC. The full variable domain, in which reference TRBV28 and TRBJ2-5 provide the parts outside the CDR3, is DVKVTQSSRYLVKRTGEKVFLECVQDMDHENMFWYRQDPGLGLRLIYFSYDVKMKEKGDIPEGYSVSREKKERFSLILESASTNQTSMYLCATGTGEETQYFGPGTRLLVL.